The 7 T cell receptor beta chains reported below all come from one sample, sequenced in a study of T cell repertoires in cytomegalovirus infection. Each CDR3 protein is one row after TCRdb ran MiXCR on the reads. The data contain 740,000 or so distinct CDR3 sequences, about 40% of them seen just once; the ten biggest clones take up around 2.8%. Specimen: PBMCs. The origin of the receptors is a human donor in good health (CMV status not recorded). Some clones in this sample may be carry-over from other donors' samples.

This clonotype was found a few times. V is TRBV7-2 and J is TRBJ2-5; D may be TRBD1 (6 bases). V was trimmed by 5 bases and J by 0 bases, leaving 13 bases between them. The germline V gene has CDR1 SGHTA and CDR2 FQGNSA. This CDR3 has 15 residues. CDR3 coding DNA: TGTGCCAGCAGCCGCGGACAGACCTACCAAGAGACCCAGTACTTC. It specifies CASSRGQTYQETQYF.

Of note for this clonotype: The junction shows a germline mismatch at one end, possibly a read error. The V gene is TRBV7-6, the J gene TRBJ2-1, with 8 bases matching TRBD2. Germline V gene sequence: CDR1 SGHVS, CDR2 FNYEAQ. CDR3 size: 17 residues. In DNA form, the CDR3 reads TGTTCCAGCAGCTTAATCTGGGGTGGCGGGAGGATCAATGAGCAGTTCTTC. This sequence encodes CSSSLIWGGGRINEQFF.

This clonotype was recorded many times. The rearrangement uses TRBV5-4 and TRBJ1-2; a possible D gene is TRBD1 (6 bases). Germline V gene lookup returns CDR1 SGHNT and CDR2 YYREEE (reference sequence). CDR3 size: 15 residues. Deletions cut 0 bases from V and 8 bases from J, with 17 bases between. This CDR3 reads CASSLDGGDGGGYTF. The CDR3 DNA reads as TGTGCCAGCAGCTTGGATGGGGGCGACGGGGGGGGCTACACCTTC.

This clonotype was seen only a few times. This sequence joins TRBV12-3 or TRBV12-4 and TRBJ1-1; TRBD1 matches at 7 bases. V lost 3 bases to trimming and J lost 4 bases; unmatched junction nucleotides: 2. The CDR3 loop spans 13 amino acids. The CDR3: CASSFYRGTEAFF. The CDR3 region has the DNA TGTGCCAGCAGTTTTTACAGGGGCACTGAAGCTTTCTTT.

The table lists this clonotype with a few counts. The CDR3 sequence: CASSYWGGENGYTF. The CDR3, as DNA: TGTGCCAGCAGTTACTGGGGGGGCGAGAATGGCTACACCTTC. V is TRBV7-9 and J is TRBJ1-2; maybe TRBD1 (6 bases). The CDR3 has 14 amino acids. V lost 6 bases to trimming and J lost 6 bases, with 17 bases between them. From germline, CDR1 is SEHNR and CDR2 FQNEAQ (reference sequence). The variable domain in full, completed from reference TRBV7-9 and TRBJ1-2, reads DTGVSQNPRHKITKRGQNVTFRCDPISEHNRLYWYRQTLGQGPEFLTYFQNEAQLEKSRLLSDRFSAERPKGSFSTLEIQRTEQGDSAMYLCASSYWGGENGYTFGSGTRLTVV.

This clonotype has ten or more counts. The chain carries TRBV2 and TRBJ1-2, with TRBD1 matching 9 bases. The CDR3 has 13 residues. Germline values: CDR1 SNHLY, CDR2 FYNNEI. V shed 2 bases, J shed 8 bases, and the junction held 3 bases outside the gene matches. CDR3 in amino acids: CASSETGGDGYTF. CDR3 nucleotide sequence: TGTGCCAGCAGTGAAACAGGGGGCGACGGCTACACCTTC.

A few counts support this clonotype. The genes are TRBV7-9 and TRBJ2-1, with 8 positions matching TRBD1. The CDR3 totals 16 residues. Unmatched junction bases numbered 7, after V lost 5 bases and J lost 1 base. Germline loops: CDR1 SEHNR, CDR2 FQNEAQ (reference sequence). The CDR3 DNA sequence: TGTGCCAGCAGCCCCAAAACAGGGGGGTCCTACAATGAGCAGTTCTTC. It codes for CASSPKTGGSYNEQFF. The full variable domain, completed using reference TRBV7-9 and TRBJ2-1, is DTGVSQNPRHKITKRGQNVTFRCDPISEHNRLYWYRQTLGQGPEFLTYFQNEAQLEKSRLLSDRFSAERPKGSFSTLEIQRTEQGDSAMYLCASSPKTGGSYNEQFFGPGTRLTVL.